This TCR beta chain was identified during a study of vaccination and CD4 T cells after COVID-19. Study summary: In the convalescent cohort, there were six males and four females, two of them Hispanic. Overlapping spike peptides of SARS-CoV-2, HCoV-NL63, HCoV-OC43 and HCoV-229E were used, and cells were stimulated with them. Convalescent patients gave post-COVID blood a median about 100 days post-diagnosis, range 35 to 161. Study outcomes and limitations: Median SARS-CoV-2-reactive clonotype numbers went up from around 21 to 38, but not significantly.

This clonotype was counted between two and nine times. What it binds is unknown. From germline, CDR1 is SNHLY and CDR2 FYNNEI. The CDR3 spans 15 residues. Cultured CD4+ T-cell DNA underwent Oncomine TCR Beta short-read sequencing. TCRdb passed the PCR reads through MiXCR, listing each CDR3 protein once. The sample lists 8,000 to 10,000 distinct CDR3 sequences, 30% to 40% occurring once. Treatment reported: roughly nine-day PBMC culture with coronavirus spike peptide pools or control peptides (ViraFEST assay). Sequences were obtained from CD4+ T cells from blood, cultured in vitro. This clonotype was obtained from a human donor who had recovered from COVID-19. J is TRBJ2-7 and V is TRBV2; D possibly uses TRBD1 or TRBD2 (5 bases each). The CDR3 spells CAGEFGAGGGYEQYF. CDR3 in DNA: TGTGCGGGCGAATTTGGGGCAGGCGGAGGTTACGAGCAGTACTTC.